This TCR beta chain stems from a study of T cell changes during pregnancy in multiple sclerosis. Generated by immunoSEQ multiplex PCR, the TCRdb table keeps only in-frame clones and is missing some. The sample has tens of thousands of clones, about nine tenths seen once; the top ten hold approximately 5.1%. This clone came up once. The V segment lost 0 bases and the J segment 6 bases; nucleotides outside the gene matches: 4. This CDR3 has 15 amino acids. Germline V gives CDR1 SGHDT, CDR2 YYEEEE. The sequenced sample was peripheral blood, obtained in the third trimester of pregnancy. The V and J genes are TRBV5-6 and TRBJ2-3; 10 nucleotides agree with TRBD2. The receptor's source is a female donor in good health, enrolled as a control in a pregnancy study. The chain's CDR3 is CASSLASGGGDTQYF. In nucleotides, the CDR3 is TGTGCCAGCAGCTTGGCTAGCGGGGGCGGTGATACGCAGTATTTT.